What follows describes a single T cell receptor (beta chain). Its antigen is still unknown. This entry belongs to a study of T cell repertoires in cytomegalovirus infection. The overall study: HLA-B-restricted CMV epitopes that are well studied, plus recently identified HLA-C-restricted ones, were used by the study. Based on public TCR beta signatures, there were indications of CMV infection and of a matching HLA type. General observations from the study: HLA-C-restricted CMV clonotypes gave the most frequent clonotype in two of eight donors.

MiXCR was run by TCRdb on the reads, yielding one entry per CDR3 protein. This table holds hundreds of thousands of distinct CDR3 sequences, roughly 30% found once. Trimming took 3 bases from V and 4 from J; bases not matched to a gene: 4. CDR3 length equals 14 residues. From germline, CDR1 is LGHNA and CDR2 YSLEER. The chain joins TRBV4-3 to TRBJ1-1; TRBD1 matches at 8 bases. Sequencing used cultured CD8+ T cells from PBMCs, obtained from culture after CMV antigen stimulation. The origin of this receptor is a human donor in good health (CMV status not recorded). Some clones in this sample may be carry-over from other donors' samples. The CDR3 DNA reads TGCGCCAGCAGCCAGGTTGGACAGGGCACTGAAGCTTTCTTT. Translated, it gives CASSQVGQGTEAFF.